This entry describes one T cell receptor beta chain. No antigen is known for it. This record belongs to a study of T-cell memory formation after mild COVID-19. Study-wide context: TCR clusters mostly belonged to single donors.

Findings and limits, study-wide: The study found balanced CD4/CD8 in clones contracting day 15 to 85 and a CD4+ lean in later expanders. Mainly in CM and EM were contracting CD4+ clones; CD8+ were in EMRA. Certain responding clones were present in pre-infection memory, suggesting participation of cross-reactive memory.

In germline, CDR1 is SGHNT, CDR2 YENEEA. Trimming stripped 0 bases from V and 6 bases from J, with 14 bases between. There are 15 residues in the CDR3. TCRdb reprocessed the 5' RACE reads via MiXCR and lists one record per CDR3 protein. The sample lists 560,000 or so distinct CDR3 sequences; roughly 17% were seen once. V gene TRBV11-3 combines with J gene TRBJ2-5; no definite D call. This clonotype was obtained from an adult woman who had mild COVID-19 (a few samples of this study predate the infection). Cell type and time point are not known. Input material: PBMCs or a T cell subset sorted from them (not recorded which). CDR3 in amino acids: CASSLEDGLGKTQYF. The CDR3 nucleotides read TGTGCCAGCAGCTTAGAGGATGGTCTTGGCAAGACCCAGTACTTC.